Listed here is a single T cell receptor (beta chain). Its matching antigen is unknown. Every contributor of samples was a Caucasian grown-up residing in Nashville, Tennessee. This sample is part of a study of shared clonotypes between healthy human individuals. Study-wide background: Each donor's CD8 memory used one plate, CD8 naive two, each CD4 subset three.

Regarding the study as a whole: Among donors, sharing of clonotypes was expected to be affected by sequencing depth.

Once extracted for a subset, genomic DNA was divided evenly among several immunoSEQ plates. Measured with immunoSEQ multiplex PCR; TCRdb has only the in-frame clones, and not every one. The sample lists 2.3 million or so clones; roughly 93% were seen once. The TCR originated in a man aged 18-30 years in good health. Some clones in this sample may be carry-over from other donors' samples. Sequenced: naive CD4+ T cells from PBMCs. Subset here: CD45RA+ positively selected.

The CDR3 bases are TGTGCCAGCAGGGGTCATTCAGATACGCAGTATTTT. It specifies CASRGHSDTQYF. V and J are TRBV28 and TRBJ2-3; D unclear. V gave up 6 bases and J gave up 4 bases, with 8 bases separating them. This CDR3 comprises 12 residues. CDR1 is MDHEN and CDR2 is SYDVKM in the germline V gene. Full variable domain (rest looked up from reference TRBV28 and TRBJ2-3): DVKVTQSSRYLVKRTGEKVFLECVQDMDHENMFWYRQDPGLGLRLIYFSYDVKMKEKGDIPEGYSVSREKKERFSLILESASTNQTSMYLCASRGHSDTQYFGPGTRLTVL.